Listed below are T cell receptor beta chains from one sample, sequenced in a study of blood T cell repertoires in COVID-19. The assay was immunoSEQ multiplex PCR, and TCRdb's table has in-frame clones only and misses some. This table holds roughly 73,000 clones, around 75% found once. The material sequenced was peripheral blood. Every receptor here comes from a man in his 70s with acute or convalescent COVID-19. CDR3s include the opening cysteine and the closing phenylalanine or tryptophan. Each record gives: V gene, J gene, clone size, D gene, CDR3 DNA, CDR3 protein. A D gene is named only where the DNA matches it firmly. Clone sizes are given selectively: once, few, many, or a class where the clone is expanded.

TRBV7-9	TRBJ1-3	-	TRBD1	TGTGCCAGCAGCTTTGGACAGGTCTCCAACACCATATATTTT	CASSFGQVSNTIYF
TRBV9	TRBJ1-2	few	TRBD1	TGTGCCAGCAGCGTAGGGACAGGGTATGGCTACACCTTC	CASSVGTGYGYTF
TRBV7-9	TRBJ1-2	-	-	TGTGCCAGCAGCCTATCAGGTCCCGAGGGCTACACCTTC	CASSLSGPEGYTF
TRBV28	TRBJ2-3	-	TRBD1	TGTGCCAGCAGCTATATCACCTCCGGGACAGGGGTGTTAAATACGCAGTATTTT	CASSYITSGTGVLNTQYF
TRBV18	TRBJ1-2	-	TRBD1	TGTGCCAGCTCACCTGGACAGGGCCAAAACTATGGCTACACCTTC	CASSPGQGQNYGYTF
TRBV7-2	TRBJ2-5	-	-	TGTGCCAGCAGCTTAGGATACAGAGAGACCCAGTACTTC	CASSLGYRETQYF
TRBV18	TRBJ2-7	-	-	TGTGCCAGCTCACCAGGGGCAGGGGTCCGTTCAAACTCCTACGAGCAGTACTTC	CASSPGAGVRSNSYEQYF
TRBV24-1	TRBJ2-7	-	TRBD1	TGTGCCACCAGTGAAGGGACAGGCTACGAGCAGTACTTC	CATSEGTGYEQYF
TRBV27	TRBJ2-2	-	TRBD1	TGTGCCAGCAGTCGGGACAGGGGGAACACCGGGGAGCTGTTTTTT	CASSRDRGNTGELFF
TRBV4-2	TRBJ2-7	-	-	TGTGCCAGCAGCCAAGTAGGGACAAGCTACGAGCAGTACTTC	CASSQVGTSYEQYF
TRBV28	TRBJ1-5	-	-	TGTGCCAGCAGTTTGACTTCTGCGGGAAGTTATAGCAATCAGCCCCAGCATTTT	CASSLTSAGSYSNQPQHF
TRBV19	TRBJ1-5	-	-	TGTGCCAGTAGTATGGGGGAGGGTCAGCCCCAGCATTTT	CASSMGEGQPQHF
TRBV9	TRBJ2-1	-	TRBD1	TGTGCCAGCAGCGTAGCTACAGGACAGGTCTACAATGAGCAGTTCTTC	CASSVATGQVYNEQFF
TRBV9	TRBJ2-7	-	TRBD1	TGTGCCAGCAACTCCGGTGGGACAGGTTACGAGCAGTACTTC	CASNSGGTGYEQYF
TRBV6-6	TRBJ1-2	-	-	TGTGCCAGCAGTACCGGACACCCCGGAGATGGCTACACCTTC	CASSTGHPGDGYTF
TRBV11-2	TRBJ2-3	-	TRBD1	TGTGCCAGCAGCCTCCGGACAGGGGTGGTGGCAGATACGCAGTATTTT	CASSLRTGVVADTQYF
TRBV10-3	TRBJ2-2	-	-	TGTGCCATCAGTGACCCCAGAACAGGCAAATACACCGGGGAGCTGTTTTTT	CAISDPRTGKYTGELFF
TRBV7-2	TRBJ2-1	-	-	TGTGCCAGCAGCTTAGCTAGAGGGCCCTACAATGAGCAGTTCTTC	CASSLARGPYNEQFF
TRBV27	TRBJ2-7	-	TRBD2	TGTGCCAGCAGTTTGGGACTAGCGGGAGTGTACGAGCAGTACTTC	CASSLGLAGVYEQYF
TRBV27	TRBJ2-7	-	TRBD1	TGTGCCAGCAGTTTTGGGGACAGGGCCGGCGAGCAGTACTTC	CASSFGDRAGEQYF
TRBV15	TRBJ1-5	-	-	TGTGCCACCAGCAGAGACCCGACAGCGAGCAATCAGCCCCAGCATTTT	CATSRDPTASNQPQHF
TRBV7-2	TRBJ1-3	-	-	TGTGCCAGCAGCTTAGCGTACACCTCTGGAAACACCATATATTTT	CASSLAYTSGNTIYF
TRBV2	TRBJ2-3	few	-	TGTGCCAGCAAGAGGGCCCACACAGATACGCAGTATTTT	CASKRAHTDTQYF
TRBV9	TRBJ2-4	-	TRBD2	TGTGCCAGCACTGGTTGCGGGAGGGCCCTTCGTGACATTCAGTACTTC	CASTGCGRALRDIQYF
TRBV7-3	TRBJ2-7	once	TRBD1	TGTGCCAGCAGCTTAGGGACAGGGGGCGCGTACGAGCAGTACTTC	CASSLGTGGAYEQYF
TRBV18	TRBJ2-2	-	TRBD2	TGTGCCAGCTCACCACCAATAACTAGCGGGAGAAACACCGGGGAGCTGTTTTTT	CASSPPITSGRNTGELFF
TRBV13	TRBJ1-5	-	-	TGTGCCAGCAGCCTTGGGAGGGGGAGTCAGCCCCAGCATTTT	CASSLGRGSQPQHF
TRBV24-1	TRBJ2-1	-	-	TGTGCCACCAGTGATTTAGGGGTCAGGGGAGATGAGCAGTTCTTC	CATSDLGVRGDEQFF
TRBV18	TRBJ1-1	-	TRBD1	TGTGCCAGCTCACCTCCGGGACAGGGGGACCGACGAGCTTTCTTT	CASSPPGQGDRRAFF
TRBV10-3	TRBJ1-2	-	-	TGTGCCATCAGTGAAGAGGGCTATGGCTACACCTTC	CAISEEGYGYTF
TRBV14	TRBJ2-5	few	TRBD2	TGTGCCAGCAGCCGTGGACTAGCGGGAAGTGAGACCCAGTACTTC	CASSRGLAGSETQYF
TRBV4-1	TRBJ1-1	-	-	TGCGCCAGCAGCCACCCCCGCCAGGGGAGGGACACTGAAGCTTTCTTT	CASSHPRQGRDTEAFF
TRBV3-1/TRBV3-2	TRBJ2-7	-	TRBD2	TGTGCCAGCAGCCAAGGGAACGGGAGGATCCACGAGCAGTACTTC	CASSQGNGRIHEQYF
TRBV5-1	TRBJ1-5	few	-	TGCGCCAGCAGCAGGATGGGTGACCCGGGGGCCCAGCATTTT	CASSRMGDPGAQHF
TRBV18	TRBJ1-6	-	-	TGTGCCAGCTCTCCGAACCCTGGCAGCTCCTATAATTCACCCCTCCACTTT	CASSPNPGSSYNSPLHF
TRBV6-1	TRBJ2-7	-	TRBD1	TGTGCCAGCAGTCCAGGACAGGTCTACGAGCAGTACTTC	CASSPGQVYEQYF
TRBV7-2	TRBJ1-4	once	-	TGTGCCAGCAGCCGGGGAGGGTTGGAAAAACTGTTTTTT	CASSRGGLEKLFF
TRBV11-2	TRBJ2-5	-	-	TGTGCCAGCAGCTCGTTTCAAGAGACCCAGTACTTC	CASSSFQETQYF
TRBV10-3	TRBJ1-1	-	-	TGTGCCACCACAGAAATGAACACTGAAGCTTTCTTT	CATTEMNTEAFF
TRBV18	TRBJ1-1	-	-	TGTGCCAGCTCACCACGGGGTGGGAGCACTGAAGCTTTCTTT	CASSPRGGSTEAFF
TRBV12-3/TRBV12-4	TRBJ1-2	once	-	TGTGCCAGCAGCAGGGGCGCCTACGGCTACACCTTC	CASSRGAYGYTF
TRBV20-1	TRBJ2-7	-	-	TGCAGTGCTGGAGGGGGCAACGAGCAGTACTTC	CSAGGGNEQYF